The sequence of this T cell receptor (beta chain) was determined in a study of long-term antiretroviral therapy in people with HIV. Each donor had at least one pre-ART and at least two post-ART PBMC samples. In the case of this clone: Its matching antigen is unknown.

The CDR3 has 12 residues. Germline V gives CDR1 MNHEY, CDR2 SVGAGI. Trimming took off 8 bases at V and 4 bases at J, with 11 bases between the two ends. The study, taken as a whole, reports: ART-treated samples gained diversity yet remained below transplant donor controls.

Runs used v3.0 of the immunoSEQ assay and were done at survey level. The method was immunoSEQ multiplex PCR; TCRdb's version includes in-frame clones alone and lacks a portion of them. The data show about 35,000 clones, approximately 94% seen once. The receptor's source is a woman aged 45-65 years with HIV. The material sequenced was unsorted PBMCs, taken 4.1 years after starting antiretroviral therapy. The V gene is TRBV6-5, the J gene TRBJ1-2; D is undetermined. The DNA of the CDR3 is TGTGCCAGCCAGCATCCTGTCTATGGCTACACCTTC. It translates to CASQHPVYGYTF.